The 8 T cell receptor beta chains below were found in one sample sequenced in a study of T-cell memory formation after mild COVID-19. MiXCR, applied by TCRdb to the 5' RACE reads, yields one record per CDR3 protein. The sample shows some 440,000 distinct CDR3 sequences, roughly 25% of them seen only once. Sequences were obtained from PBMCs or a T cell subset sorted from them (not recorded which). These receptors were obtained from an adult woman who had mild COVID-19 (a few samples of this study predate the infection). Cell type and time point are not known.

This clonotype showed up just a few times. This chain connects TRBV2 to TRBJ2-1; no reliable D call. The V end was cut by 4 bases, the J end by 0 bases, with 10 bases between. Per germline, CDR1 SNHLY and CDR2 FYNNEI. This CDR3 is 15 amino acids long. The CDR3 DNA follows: TGTGCCAGCAGTGTTCTGTTGAGCTCCTACAATGAGCAGTTCTTC. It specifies CASSVLLSSYNEQFF. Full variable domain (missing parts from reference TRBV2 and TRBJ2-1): EPEVTQTPSHQVTQMGQEVILRCVPISNHLYFYWYRQILGQKVEFLVSFYNNEISEKSEIFDDQFSVERPDGSNFTLKIRSTKLEDSAMYFCASSVLLSSYNEQFFGPGTRLTVL.

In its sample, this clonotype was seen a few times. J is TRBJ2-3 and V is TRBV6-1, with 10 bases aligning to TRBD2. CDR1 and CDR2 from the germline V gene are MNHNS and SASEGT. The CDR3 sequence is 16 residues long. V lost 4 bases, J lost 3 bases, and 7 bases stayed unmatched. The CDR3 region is CASSVHSGGTTDTQYF. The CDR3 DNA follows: TGTGCCAGCAGTGTGCATAGCGGGGGGACTACAGATACGCAGTATTTT.

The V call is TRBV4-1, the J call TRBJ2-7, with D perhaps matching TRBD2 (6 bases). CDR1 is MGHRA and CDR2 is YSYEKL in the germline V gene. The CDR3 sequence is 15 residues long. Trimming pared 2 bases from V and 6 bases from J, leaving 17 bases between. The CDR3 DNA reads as TGCGCCAGCAGCCAAACCTCCGGAGGGAGCGTCGAGCAGTACTTC. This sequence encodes CASSQTSGGSVEQYF.

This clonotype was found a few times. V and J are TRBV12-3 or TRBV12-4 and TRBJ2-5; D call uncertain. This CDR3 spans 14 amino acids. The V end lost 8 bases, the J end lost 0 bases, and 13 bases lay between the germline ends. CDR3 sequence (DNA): TGTGCCAGCGCGAGAAACTGGAACCAAGAGACCCAGTACTTC. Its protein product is CASARNWNQETQYF.

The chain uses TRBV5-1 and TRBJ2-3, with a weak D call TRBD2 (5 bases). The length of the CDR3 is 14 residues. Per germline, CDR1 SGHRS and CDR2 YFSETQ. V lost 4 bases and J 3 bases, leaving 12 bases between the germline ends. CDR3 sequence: CASSPGLTTDTQYF. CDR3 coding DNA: TGCGCCAGCAGCCCCGGACTTACTACAGATACGCAGTATTTT.

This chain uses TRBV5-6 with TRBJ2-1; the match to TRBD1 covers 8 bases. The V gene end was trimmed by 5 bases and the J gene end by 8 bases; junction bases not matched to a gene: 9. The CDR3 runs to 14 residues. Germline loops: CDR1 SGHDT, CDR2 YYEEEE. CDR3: CASSFSQGVDEQFF. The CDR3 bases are TGTGCCAGCAGTTTTTCACAGGGGGTCGATGAGCAGTTCTTC. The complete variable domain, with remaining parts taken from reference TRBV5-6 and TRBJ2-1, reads DAGVTQSPTHLIKTRGQQVTLRCSPKSGHDTVSWYQQALGQGPQFIFQYYEEEERQRGNFPDRFSGHQFPNYSSELNVNALLLGDSALYLCASSFSQGVDEQFFGPGTRLTVL.

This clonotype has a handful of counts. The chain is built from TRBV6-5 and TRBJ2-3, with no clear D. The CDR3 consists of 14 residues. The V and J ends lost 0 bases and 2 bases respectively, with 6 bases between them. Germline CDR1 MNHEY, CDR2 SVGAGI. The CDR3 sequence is CASSYSRDTDTQYF. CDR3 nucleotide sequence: TGTGCCAGCAGTTACTCAAGAGACACAGATACGCAGTATTTT.

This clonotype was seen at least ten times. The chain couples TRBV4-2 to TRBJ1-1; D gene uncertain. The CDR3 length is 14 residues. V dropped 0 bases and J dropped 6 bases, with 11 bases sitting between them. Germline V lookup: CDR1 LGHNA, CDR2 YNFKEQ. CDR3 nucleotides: TGTGCCAGCAGCCAAGATAGATCCGGACCTGAAGCTTTCTTT. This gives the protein CASSQDRSGPEAFF.